These 18 T cell receptor beta chains came from one sample sequenced in a study of cytomegalovirus exposure and HLA in healthy donors. PCR amplification relied on 60 Vbeta primers (plus 13 Jbeta primers). The repertoire was sequenced with immunoSEQ multiplex PCR; TCRdb's copy has only in-frame clones and lacks some. The sample consists of 100,000 to 150,000 clones, around 75% of them appearing once. Sequencing was carried out using PBMCs. Source of these receptors: a man aged 60-69 years in good health and CMV-seropositive.

This chain links TRBV5-1 with TRBJ2-7; 11 positions agree with TRBD2. J was trimmed by 0 bases and V by 0 bases; bases with no gene match: 8. Germline V gene data show CDR1 as SGHRS and CDR2 as YFSETQ. The length of the CDR3 is 18 residues. CDR3 loop: CASSLAPSGGSSSYEQYF. For the CDR3, the DNA is TGCGCCAGCAGCTTGGCCCCTAGCGGGGGGTCCAGCTCCTACGAGCAGTACTTC. The full variable domain, with the rest looked up from reference TRBV5-1 and TRBJ2-7, is KAGVTQTPRYLIKTRGQQVTLSCSPISGHRSVSWYQQTPGQGLQFLFEYFSETQRNKGNFPGRFSGRQFSNSRSEMNVSTLELGDSALYLCASSLAPSGGSSSYEQYFGPGTRLTVT.

The chain links TRBV6-5 to TRBJ1-6; TRBD1 agrees at 7 bases. In germline, CDR1 is MNHEY, CDR2 SVGAGI. Trimming at V came to 5 bases and at J to 7 bases, leaving 5 bases not matched to a gene. The CDR3 length is 14 residues. The CDR3: CASSRQGSNSPLHF. The CDR3 region has the DNA TGTGCCAGCAGTAGACAGGGTTCCAATTCACCCCTCCACTTT.

The chain combines TRBV5-1 with TRBJ2-5; TRBD1 might be the D (6 bases). Germline lookup yields CDR1 SGHRS and CDR2 YFSETQ. Trimming shortened V by 5 bases and J by 5 bases, and 10 bases separated the two germline ends. CDR3 length equals 12 residues. CDR3 bases: TGCGCCAGCAGGCCTAGGGGGGAGACCCAGTACTTC. Its translation: CASRPRGETQYF.

The J gene is TRBJ2-3, the V gene TRBV4-2; D is unclear. This CDR3 has 12 amino acids. V lost 4 bases and J 4 bases, leaving 6 bases between the germline ends. Looked up from germline, CDR1 is LGHNA and CDR2 is YNFKEQ. The CDR3 is CASSRGADTQYF. In DNA, the CDR3 is TGTGCCAGCAGCCGAGGAGCAGATACGCAGTATTTT.

CDR3 region: CASSAASSYNEQFF. The CDR3 DNA sequence: TGCGCCAGCAGTGCAGCGTCCTCCTACAATGAGCAGTTCTTC. The chain carries TRBV10-1 and TRBJ2-1; D gene uncertain. Trimming stripped 4 bases from V and 0 bases from J, with 7 bases between. CDR3 length: 14 amino acids. Looked up from germline, CDR1 is WNHNN and CDR2 is SYGVQD (reference sequence).

Regarding this clone: The sample contains more than one DNA sequence encoding this CDR3. V gene TRBV7-9 combines with J gene TRBJ2-5; 9 bases are a match to TRBD2. After removal of 3 bases from V and 5 bases from J, the junction contained 4 bases not matched to a gene. CDR1 is SEHNR, CDR2 FQNEAQ, per germline (reference sequence). The CDR3 is made up of 14 amino acids. The chain's CDR3 is CASSFSLAGETQYF. CDR3 coding DNA: TGTGCCAGCAGCTTTTCGCTAGCGGGGGAGACCCAGTACTTC.

The V and J genes are TRBV4-2 and TRBJ2-3; TRBD2 matches 7 bases. Germline assignment: CDR1 LGHNA and CDR2 YNFKEQ. The junction had 13 bases not matched to a gene; V was cut back by 4 bases and J by 6 bases. The length of the CDR3 is 16 residues. The CDR3 sequence is CASSLNSGTIGDTQYF. The CDR3 nucleotides read TGTGCCAGCAGCCTTAATTCCGGGACTATAGGTGATACGCAGTATTTT.

The V call is TRBV19, the J call TRBJ2-7, with D possibly matching TRBD1 (6 bases). Germline-derived CDR1 and CDR2 are LNHDA and SQIVND (reference sequence). V gave up 3 bases and J gave up 5 bases, with 17 bases separating them. This CDR3 contains 15 residues. Written as DNA, the CDR3 is TGTGCCAGTAGTATGTACAGGGTAAGTGGTGACGAGCAGTACTTC. Translation gives CASSMYRVSGDEQYF.

Here the CDR3 DNA reads TGTGCCAGCAGCTTAGCGCAGGGAAACAATTCACCCCTCCACTTT. As protein: CASSLAQGNNSPLHF. The chain has TRBV7-6 and TRBJ1-6; D is possibly TRBD1 (5 bases). Between the trimmed V and J ends, which lost 0 bases and 7 bases, there was a span of 10 bases. From germline, CDR1 is SGHVS and CDR2 FNYEAQ. This CDR3 region has 15 residues.

The chain employs TRBV2 and TRBJ2-2, with D tentatively TRBD2 (6 bases). CDR1 is SNHLY, CDR2 FYNNEI, per germline. V was shortened by 4 bases and J by 0 bases, with 12 bases between the two germline ends. The CDR3 runs to 16 residues. CDR3 residues: CASSVGGGTNTGELFF. As DNA, the CDR3 is TGTGCCAGCAGTGTAGGCGGCGGGACGAACACCGGGGAGCTGTTTTTT.

This clone appeared a few times. The chain couples TRBV28 to TRBJ2-1; D perhaps matches TRBD2 (6 bases). V was clipped by 5 bases and J by 0 bases, with 14 bases between them. This CDR3 spans 16 amino acids. From germline, CDR1 is MDHEN and CDR2 SYDVKM. CDR3: CASSVTSGVSYNEQFF. CDR3 sequence (DNA): TGTGCCAGCAGTGTTACCTCGGGGGTCTCCTACAATGAGCAGTTCTTC.

CDR3 coding DNA: TGCAGCGTTGAAGCCACCGGGACAGCTAGTTCCGAGCAGTACTTC. It codes for CSVEATGTASSEQYF. The chain is built from TRBV29-1 and TRBJ2-7, with 7 nucleotides matching TRBD1. There are 15 residues in the CDR3. The germline V gene has CDR1 SQVTM and CDR2 ANQGSEA. J lost 6 bases, V lost 1 base, and 12 bases had no gene match.

The gene calls are TRBV9 and TRBJ2-1, with 7 bases aligning to TRBD1. The CDR3 loop spans 13 amino acids. Unmatched junction bases numbered 3, after V lost 0 bases and J lost 9 bases. Germline assignment: CDR1 SGDLS and CDR2 YYNGEE. This CDR3 is CASSVARGSEQFF. CDR3 nucleotide sequence: TGTGCCAGCAGCGTAGCCAGGGGGAGTGAGCAGTTCTTC. Together with reference TRBV9 and TRBJ2-1, the CDR3 gives the full variable domain: DSGVTQTPKHLITATGQRVTLRCSPRSGDLSVYWYQQSLDQGLQFLIQYYNGEERAKGNILERFSAQQFPDLHSELNLSSLELGDSALYFCASSVARGSEQFFGPGTRLTVL.

V gene TRBV5-1 combines with J gene TRBJ2-3; possible D gene TRBD2, 5 bases. The CDR3 totals 14 residues. CDR1 and CDR2 from the germline V gene are SGHRS and YFSETQ. Trimming took off 1 base at V and 4 bases at J, with 10 bases between the two ends. CDR3 amino acids: CASSLRGPADTQYF. The CDR3 DNA is TGCGCCAGCAGCTTGAGAGGGCCTGCAGATACGCAGTATTTT.

The V call is TRBV7-2, the J call TRBJ1-2; D may be TRBD1 (6 bases). Per the germline V gene, CDR1 is SGHTA and CDR2 is FQGNSA. This CDR3 is 15 amino acids long. V was shortened by 3 bases and J by 8 bases, with 19 bases between the two germline ends. The CDR3 reads CASSFYRVGGEGYTF. The CDR3 nucleotides are TGTGCCAGCAGCTTTTACAGGGTGGGGGGGGAGGGCTACACCTTC.

The chain employs TRBV28 and TRBJ2-1; D call uncertain. Germline CDR1 is MDHEN and CDR2 is SYDVKM. V was clipped by 5 bases and J by 0 bases, with 8 bases between them. CDR3 length equals 14 residues. The CDR3 sequence is CASSVQVSYNEQFF. The CDR3 bases are TGTGCCAGCAGTGTCCAGGTCTCCTACAATGAGCAGTTCTTC.

The chain uses TRBV6-5 and TRBJ2-3; D might be TRBD1 (6 bases). V dropped 6 bases and J dropped 11 bases, with 12 bases sitting between them. CDR1 is MNHEY, CDR2 SVGAGI, per germline. The CDR3 length is 11 residues. The CDR3 DNA follows: TGTGCCAGCAGACAGGGATCGGGGCAGTATTTT. Its protein is CASRQGSGQYF.

This clone was counted only a few times. The V gene is TRBV5-1, the J gene TRBJ2-1; 9 bases line up with TRBD2. V shed 4 bases, J shed 5 bases, and the junction held 7 bases outside the gene matches. The CDR3 consists of 15 residues. Germline CDR1 and CDR2: SGHRS and YFSETQ. The DNA for the CDR3 is TGCGCCAGCAGCCTCATCCTAGCGGGGAACAATGAGCAGTTCTTC. It yields the protein CASSLILAGNNEQFF.